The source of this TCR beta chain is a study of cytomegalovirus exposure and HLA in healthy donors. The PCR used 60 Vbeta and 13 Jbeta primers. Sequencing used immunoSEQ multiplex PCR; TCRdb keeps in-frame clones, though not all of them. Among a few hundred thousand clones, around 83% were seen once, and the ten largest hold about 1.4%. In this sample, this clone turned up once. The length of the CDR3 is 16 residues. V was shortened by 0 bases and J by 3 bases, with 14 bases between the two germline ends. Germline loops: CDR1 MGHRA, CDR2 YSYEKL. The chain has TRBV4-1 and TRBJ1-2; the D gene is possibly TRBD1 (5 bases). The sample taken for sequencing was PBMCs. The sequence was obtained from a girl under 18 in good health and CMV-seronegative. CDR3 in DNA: TGCGCCAGCAGCCAAGATTTCGGTGACAGACACTATGGCTACACCTTC. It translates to CASSQDFGDRHYGYTF.